Included here is one T cell receptor beta chain sequence, with context. What antigen it recognizes has not been identified. Qualities for individual bases were not recorded, and no much larger clone is one base off. The sample originates from a study of CD8+ T cells in alopecia areata (dated by TCRdb to the late 2010s). Concerning the study at large: Treated patients were enrolled in an open-label pilot trial of oral tofacitinib at 5 to 10 mg twice daily for moderate-to-severe alopecia areata. Disease severity in treated patients was measured with the SALT score, which quantifies the percentage of affected scalp surface area. High-throughput TCRbeta sequencing was used to examine T cell clonal expansion in alopecia areata in both the C3H/HeJ mouse model and human patients. Tofacitinib was administered for 6 to 18 months, and 6 months of follow-up off drug were then conducted to assess delayed response and recurrence. Tofacitinib-treated patients had biopsies at baseline and at 4 and 24 weeks of treatment, with a later scalp biopsy in several patients. immunoSEQ multiplex PCR using 35 Vbeta forward primers and 13 Jbeta reverse primers was used to amplify TCRbeta CDR3 regions. RNA was obtained with the PAXgene miRNA kit for fixed scalp, the miRNeasy kit for PBMCs, and the RNeasy kit for mouse skin. Human TCRbeta sequencing covered scalp tissue and sorted CD4+ and CD8+ peripheral blood T cells from patchy and totalis/universalis alopecia areata patients and healthy controls. Clonality in the scalp was compared among normal scalp (n=4), patchy alopecia areata scalp (n=8), and alopecia totalis/universalis scalp (n=8). Paper-wide results and their limitations: During tofacitinib treatment, many expanded lesional clones stuck around in both scalp and blood, and this persistence may partly explain why relapse happens after treatment is stopped. Compared with mice, TCR sequences shared between patients were less clear, possibly partly because of HLA diversity across the patient population. Unlike mouse skin, which is dominated by gammadelta T cells, normal human skin has resident alphabeta T cells that are also sequenced, and this complicates analysis of the scalp TCR repertoire. Tofacitinib significantly decreased scalp clonality and the number of expanded CD8+ clones among the top 100 scalp clones. Because the treated cohort was small and included a single nonresponder, larger studies are needed to assess links between baseline CD8+ expansion and response. Higher clonality and more expanded CD8+ clones were observed in lesional scalp than in normal scalp, particularly in alopecia totalis/universalis, a finding suggestive of antigenic drive.

Based on the germline V gene, the CDR1 and CDR2 sequences are SQVTM and ANQGSEA. Deletion took 8 bases off V and 4 bases off J, with a span of 20 bases between the germline ends. The CDR3 goes from the cysteine to the phenylalanine over 14 residues. Only the CDR3 DNA is retained, 42 bases long and in frame from the first base. What the treatment or condition label conveys for this sample: oral pan-JAK inhibitor, 5-10 mg twice daily. Lesional scalp punch biopsies and peripheral blood were collected from alopecia areata patients. PBMCs were separated by density centrifugation and stained for CD3, CD4 and CD8, after which CD4+ and CD8+ T cells were sorted on a FACSAria. Library preparation employed the immunoSEQ multiplex PCR assay. For TCR sequencing, RNA was extracted from every sample and reverse transcribed into cDNA to serve as template. SuperScript III was used to make first-strand cDNA, primed with a 2:1 mix of oligo-dT and random hexamers. A synthetic immune receptor repertoire was used to measure amplification bias, and any remaining bias was corrected computationally. The source study handled its data this way. Raw reads were preprocessed to remove errors, and CDR3 was defined by IMGT conventions from the conserved cysteine to phenylalanine. Clonality was computed by normalizing Shannon entropy by log2 of the number of productive unique TCRs and subtracting the result from 1. Whether each scalp clone was CD4 or CD8 was inferred by checking scalp TCRbeta sequences against the CD4 and CD8 repertoires from sorted blood. The immuneACCESS repertoire file appears here via TCRdb, limited to in-frame rearrangements. These files lack a portion of the clones; in checked studies, under half of the deficit traces to unresolved V genes, and the cause of the others is not known. V, J and clone size are taken as reported in that table, and D and trimming were inferred from the DNA itself. The sample profile shows around 300,000 clones; roughly 60% of them were found once. The ten largest clones represent 0.93% of the sample.

The material was CD4+ T cells sorted from blood, obtained between weeks 51 and 52, from a patient treated with tofacitinib. The rearrangement combines TRBV29-1 with TRBJ1-2; the D segment could be TRBD1, given 5 matching bases. The clonotype was recovered from a human donor with alopecia areata. The CDR3 protein is CSTLGEGLGYGYTF. The bases are TGCAGCACCCTCGGGGAGGGGCTGGGCTATGGCTACACCTTC.